Listed below are T cell receptor beta chains from one sample, sequenced in a study of T cell repertoires in cytomegalovirus infection. For these receptors, no antigen is known. Each CDR3 protein is one row after TCRdb ran MiXCR on the reads. The sample carries roughly 730,000 distinct CDR3 sequences, around 30% recorded once. Material: cultured PBMCs, obtained from culture after CMV antigen stimulation. The origin of the receptors is a human donor in good health (CMV status not recorded). Some clones in this sample may be carry-over from other donors' samples. Both conserved end residues are part of each CDR3. A D gene is named only where the DNA matches it firmly. Clone size is given for some rows only: seen once, a few or many times, or a class if the clone is expanded.

j_gene: TRBJ2-7
v_gene: TRBV6-6
d_gene: TRBD1
abundance: NA
CDR3nt: TGTGCCAGCAGTTACTCGACGGGACAGGGCTACGAGCAGTACTTC
CDR3aa: CASSYSTGQGYEQYF

j_gene: TRBJ1-2
v_gene: TRBV10-3
d_gene: NA
abundance: few
CDR3nt: TGTGCCATCTGGGAGGAAACCTATGGCTACACCTTC
CDR3aa: CAIWEETYGYTF

j_gene: TRBJ1-2
v_gene: TRBV7-2
d_gene: NA
abundance: few
CDR3nt: TGTGCCAGCAGCCCCGGGGGGCACTATGGCTACACCTTC
CDR3aa: CASSPGGHYGYTF

j_gene: TRBJ2-5
v_gene: TRBV2
d_gene: NA
abundance: NA
CDR3nt: TGTGCCAGCAGACGGACACCCTCGGGGACCCAGTACTTC
CDR3aa: CASRRTPSGTQYF

j_gene: TRBJ2-7
v_gene: TRBV10-3
d_gene: TRBD1
abundance: NA
CDR3nt: TGTGCCATCAGCGACAGGGGCCGTCCCTACGAGCAGTACTTC
CDR3aa: CAISDRGRPYEQYF

j_gene: TRBJ1-2
v_gene: TRBV20-1
d_gene: TRBD1
abundance: NA
CDR3nt: TGCAGTGCCGGACAGGGGGCAGTCTCTGGCTACACCTTC
CDR3aa: CSAGQGAVSGYTF

j_gene: TRBJ1-5
v_gene: TRBV30
d_gene: NA
abundance: NA
CDR3nt: TGTGCCTGGAGTGGGGGGACGGATCAGCCCCAGCATTTT
CDR3aa: CAWSGGTDQPQHF

j_gene: TRBJ2-2
v_gene: TRBV7-2
d_gene: NA
abundance: NA
CDR3nt: TGTGCCAGCAGCTTAGACGGGGCCCCGGGTGACTCCGGGGAGCTGTTTTTT
CDR3aa: CASSLDGAPGDSGELFF

j_gene: TRBJ1-1
v_gene: TRBV12-3/TRBV12-4
d_gene: TRBD1
abundance: NA
CDR3nt: TGTGCCAGCAGTTTCGGGACAGGTTTTCCTGAAGCTTTCTTT
CDR3aa: CASSFGTGFPEAFF

j_gene: TRBJ2-3
v_gene: TRBV6-2/TRBV6-3
d_gene: NA
abundance: NA
CDR3nt: TGTGCCAGCAAGGGCGGCCAGGCCCTCACAGATACGCAGTATTTT
CDR3aa: CASKGGQALTDTQYF

j_gene: TRBJ1-1
v_gene: TRBV4-1
d_gene: NA
abundance: NA
CDR3nt: TGCGCCAGCAGCCGAAACAGAGGGGCGGCTTTCTTT
CDR3aa: CASSRNRGAAFF

j_gene: TRBJ1-6
v_gene: TRBV5-1
d_gene: TRBD1
abundance: few
CDR3nt: TGCGCCAGCAGCTACGCACAGGGGGACTATAATTCACCCCTCCACTTT
CDR3aa: CASSYAQGDYNSPLHF

j_gene: TRBJ2-1
v_gene: TRBV7-2
d_gene: TRBD2
abundance: few
CDR3nt: TGTGCCAGCAGCCGGCGGGGAGGGTTACCTGAGCAGTTCTTC
CDR3aa: CASSRRGGLPEQFF

j_gene: TRBJ1-1
v_gene: TRBV7-2
d_gene: TRBD1
abundance: NA
CDR3nt: TGTGCCAGCAGCTTAGCCGGGACAGTCAATGAAGCTTTCTTT
CDR3aa: CASSLAGTVNEAFF

j_gene: TRBJ1-5
v_gene: TRBV19
d_gene: NA
abundance: NA
CDR3nt: TGTGCCAGTAGTCCTCCTAGGAGGACCCAGCATTTT
CDR3aa: CASSPPRRTQHF

j_gene: TRBJ1-1
v_gene: TRBV7-8
d_gene: NA
abundance: many
CDR3nt: TGTGCCAGCAGCTTAGCGTCGAGGGCCGCTGAAGCTTTCTTT
CDR3aa: CASSLASRAAEAFF

j_gene: TRBJ2-7
v_gene: TRBV29-1
d_gene: TRBD2
abundance: NA
CDR3nt: TGCAGCGTTGAAGAGGGGGGGTCCTACGAGCAGTACTTC
CDR3aa: CSVEEGGSYEQYF

j_gene: TRBJ1-1
v_gene: TRBV19
d_gene: NA
abundance: NA
CDR3nt: TGTGCCAGTAGCTACACCAGGGTAGGGAGCACTGAAGCTTTCTTT
CDR3aa: CASSYTRVGSTEAFF

j_gene: TRBJ2-1
v_gene: TRBV20-1
d_gene: NA
abundance: NA
CDR3nt: TGCAGTGCCTTTAACAGGGCCAGCTCCTACAATGAGCAGTTCTTC
CDR3aa: CSAFNRASSYNEQFF

j_gene: TRBJ1-1
v_gene: TRBV4-3
d_gene: NA
abundance: NA
CDR3nt: TGCGCCAGCAGCCAAGATCTGCAGGGAGGGACTGAAGCTTTCTTT
CDR3aa: CASSQDLQGGTEAFF

j_gene: TRBJ2-5
v_gene: TRBV6-5
d_gene: NA
abundance: few
CDR3nt: TGTGCCAGCATGGGTATCCAAGAGACCCAGTACTTC
CDR3aa: CASMGIQETQYF

j_gene: TRBJ2-1
v_gene: TRBV5-1
d_gene: TRBD1
abundance: NA
CDR3nt: TGCGCCAGCAGCTCCCCGGGACAGGGTACCCTCAGCTCCTACAATGAGCAGTTCTTC
CDR3aa: CASSSPGQGTLSSYNEQFF

j_gene: TRBJ2-7
v_gene: TRBV28
d_gene: TRBD1
abundance: NA
CDR3nt: TGTGCCAGCACCCTGTCGGGACAGGGGGCACTTCTGCAGTACTTC
CDR3aa: CASTLSGQGALLQYF

j_gene: TRBJ2-5
v_gene: TRBV6-5
d_gene: TRBD2
abundance: NA
CDR3nt: TGTGCCAGCAGTCCCCTCCCACTAGCGGATATCCCCCAGTACTTC
CDR3aa: CASSPLPLADIPQYF

j_gene: TRBJ2-2
v_gene: TRBV7-2
d_gene: TRBD1
abundance: many
CDR3nt: TGTGCCAGCAGCTTATACAGGGGGTCGAACACCGGGGAGCTGTTTTTT
CDR3aa: CASSLYRGSNTGELFF

j_gene: TRBJ2-7
v_gene: TRBV27
d_gene: NA
abundance: NA
CDR3nt: TGTGCCAGCAGTCCGTTTATCTGGGGGGGCAGCTACGAGCAGTACTTC
CDR3aa: CASSPFIWGGSYEQYF

j_gene: TRBJ2-1
v_gene: TRBV7-8
d_gene: TRBD2
abundance: few
CDR3nt: TGTGCCAGCAGCGCCAGACTAGCGGGGAACTACAATGAGCAGTTCTTC
CDR3aa: CASSARLAGNYNEQFF

j_gene: TRBJ1-1
v_gene: TRBV20-1
d_gene: NA
abundance: NA
CDR3nt: TGCAGTGCTAGCCCGGTGGCTGAAGCTTTCTTT
CDR3aa: CSASPVAEAFF

j_gene: TRBJ1-6
v_gene: TRBV12-5
d_gene: NA
abundance: many
CDR3nt: TGTGCTAGTGGCACAGGGAATTCACCCCTCCACTTT
CDR3aa: CASGTGNSPLHF

j_gene: TRBJ2-1
v_gene: TRBV12-3/TRBV12-4
d_gene: TRBD2
abundance: NA
CDR3nt: TGTGCCAGCAGGTTAGCGGGAGGGAAGTATGAGCAGTTCTTC
CDR3aa: CASRLAGGKYEQFF

j_gene: TRBJ2-3
v_gene: TRBV12-5
d_gene: TRBD2
abundance: few
CDR3nt: TGTGCTAGTGGTCCCGGACTAGCTCAGAGCACAGATACGCAGTATTTT
CDR3aa: CASGPGLAQSTDTQYF

j_gene: TRBJ2-5
v_gene: TRBV11-2
d_gene: NA
abundance: NA
CDR3nt: TGTGCCAGCAGCCCCCCCTGGGTGGCAGAGACCCAGTGCTTC
CDR3aa: CASSPPWVAETQCF

j_gene: TRBJ2-1
v_gene: TRBV5-3
d_gene: NA
abundance: NA
CDR3nt: TGTGCCAGCAGCTTTCCTTCTGCCTCCTACAATGAGCAGTTCTTC
CDR3aa: CASSFPSASYNEQFF

j_gene: TRBJ2-3
v_gene: TRBV7-2
d_gene: NA
abundance: many
CDR3nt: TGTGCCAGCAGCTTAATGGGATTGTTAGCAGATACGCAGTATTTT
CDR3aa: CASSLMGLLADTQYF

j_gene: TRBJ1-4
v_gene: TRBV2
d_gene: NA
abundance: NA
CDR3nt: TGTGCCAGCAGTGCGAGAATAGGTGATGAAAAACTGTTTTTT
CDR3aa: CASSARIGDEKLFF

j_gene: TRBJ2-7
v_gene: TRBV6-1
d_gene: TRBD2
abundance: many
CDR3nt: TGTGCCAGCAGTATGGTACCTAGCGGGAGACCCTACGAGCAGTACTTC
CDR3aa: CASSMVPSGRPYEQYF

j_gene: TRBJ1-4
v_gene: TRBV5-1
d_gene: NA
abundance: NA
CDR3nt: TGCGCCAGCAGCTTGAGGGACCTTAATGAAAAACTGTTTTTT
CDR3aa: CASSLRDLNEKLFF

j_gene: TRBJ1-2
v_gene: TRBV7-9
d_gene: TRBD1
abundance: NA
CDR3nt: TGTGCCAGCGCAAGGGCCGACAGGGGGCTTGGCTACACCTTC
CDR3aa: CASARADRGLGYTF

j_gene: TRBJ1-1
v_gene: TRBV6-2/TRBV6-3
d_gene: TRBD1
abundance: NA
CDR3nt: TGTGCAGCCGGGACAGGCTACACTGAAGCTTTCTTT
CDR3aa: CAAGTGYTEAFF

j_gene: TRBJ1-2
v_gene: TRBV7-2
d_gene: TRBD1
abundance: few
CDR3nt: TGTGCCAGCAGCTCCGGACAGGGGGAGGAAGGCTACACCTTC
CDR3aa: CASSSGQGEEGYTF

j_gene: TRBJ1-1
v_gene: TRBV28
d_gene: NA
abundance: few
CDR3nt: TGTGCCAGCAGTGTACCAGGGGCGGGGACTGAAGCTTTCTTT
CDR3aa: CASSVPGAGTEAFF

j_gene: TRBJ1-6
v_gene: TRBV11-2
d_gene: NA
abundance: few
CDR3nt: TGTGCCAGCAGCCCCGGGTTCAATAATTCACCCCTCCACTTT
CDR3aa: CASSPGFNNSPLHF

j_gene: TRBJ1-5
v_gene: TRBV30
d_gene: NA
abundance: few
CDR3nt: TGTGCCTGGAGTGGGGCACTCCACGGGCCCCAGCATTTT
CDR3aa: CAWSGALHGPQHF

j_gene: TRBJ2-1
v_gene: TRBV6-6
d_gene: NA
abundance: NA
CDR3nt: TGTGCCAGCAGTCAACAGCCGTACAATGAGCAGTTCTTC
CDR3aa: CASSQQPYNEQFF

j_gene: TRBJ2-2
v_gene: TRBV7-9
d_gene: NA
abundance: NA
CDR3nt: TGTGCCAGCAGCTTTTTCACTAGTTCCGCCGGGGAGCTGTTTTTT
CDR3aa: CASSFFTSSAGELFF

j_gene: TRBJ1-1
v_gene: TRBV7-9
d_gene: NA
abundance: NA
CDR3nt: TGTGCCAGCAGCCTCCATGGGGGAGGGCTTAACACTGAAGCTTTCTTT
CDR3aa: CASSLHGGGLNTEAFF

j_gene: TRBJ1-1
v_gene: TRBV7-9
d_gene: NA
abundance: many
CDR3nt: TGTGCCAGCACCCTTAAGGACGGCACTGAAGCTTTCTTT
CDR3aa: CASTLKDGTEAFF

j_gene: TRBJ1-1
v_gene: TRBV20-1
d_gene: TRBD1
abundance: few
CDR3nt: TGCAGTGCTAGAGGGACAGGGGCACACACTGAAGCTTTCTTT
CDR3aa: CSARGTGAHTEAFF

j_gene: TRBJ2-1
v_gene: TRBV4-2
d_gene: NA
abundance: NA
CDR3nt: TGTGCCAGCAGCCAAGATCTAGAAGGTGGGCAGTTCTTC
CDR3aa: CASSQDLEGGQFF

j_gene: TRBJ2-7
v_gene: TRBV11-2
d_gene: NA
abundance: few
CDR3nt: TGTGCCAGCAGCGGGGTGACAGTATCCTACGAGCAGTACTTC
CDR3aa: CASSGVTVSYEQYF

j_gene: TRBJ1-5
v_gene: TRBV27
d_gene: NA
abundance: few
CDR3nt: TGTGCCAGCAGTTTAGCCCCAGACCAGCCCCAGCATTTT
CDR3aa: CASSLAPDQPQHF

j_gene: TRBJ2-3
v_gene: TRBV4-1
d_gene: NA
abundance: NA
CDR3nt: TGCGCCAGCACCCAAGGGATAGTTGGCACAGATACGCAGTATTTT
CDR3aa: CASTQGIVGTDTQYF

j_gene: TRBJ2-7
v_gene: TRBV10-3
d_gene: TRBD2
abundance: NA
CDR3nt: TGTGCCATCAGGTCAGCGGGAGACGAGCAGTACTTC
CDR3aa: CAIRSAGDEQYF

j_gene: TRBJ2-1
v_gene: TRBV18
d_gene: NA
abundance: NA
CDR3nt: TGTGCCAGCTCACCACGCCTAACGGGGGCGTTGCTCAATGAGCAGTTCTTC
CDR3aa: CASSPRLTGALLNEQFF

j_gene: TRBJ2-2
v_gene: TRBV6-2/TRBV6-3
d_gene: NA
abundance: few
CDR3nt: TGTGCCAGCAGTTTTAAGGAGCGTACCCGGGAGCTGTTTTTT
CDR3aa: CASSFKERTRELFF

j_gene: TRBJ2-7
v_gene: TRBV3-1
d_gene: NA
abundance: few
CDR3nt: TGTGCCAGCAGCCAAGGCCTGGCTGATGTCTACGAGCAGTACTTC
CDR3aa: CASSQGLADVYEQYF

j_gene: TRBJ2-7
v_gene: TRBV4-1
d_gene: TRBD2
abundance: many
CDR3nt: TGCGCCAGCAGCCCCGGGACTAGCGGAACCTACGAGCAGTACTTC
CDR3aa: CASSPGTSGTYEQYF

j_gene: TRBJ2-3
v_gene: TRBV4-1
d_gene: NA
abundance: NA
CDR3nt: TGCGCCAGCAGCCAAGATATGGAGGGGGCGGCCACAGATACGCAGTATTTT
CDR3aa: CASSQDMEGAATDTQYF

j_gene: TRBJ2-5
v_gene: TRBV7-2
d_gene: NA
abundance: many
CDR3nt: TGTGCCAGCAGCTTAGCGAGCAGGGGAGAGACCCAGTACTTC
CDR3aa: CASSLASRGETQYF

j_gene: TRBJ2-5
v_gene: TRBV7-4
d_gene: TRBD2
abundance: NA
CDR3nt: TGTGCCAGCAGCCTTACTAGCGGGGGACACACAGAGACCCAGTACTTC
CDR3aa: CASSLTSGGHTETQYF